This passage covers 20 T cell receptor beta chains from one sample sequenced in a study of blood T cell repertoires in COVID-19. TCRdb keeps only in-frame clones here, not all; method: immunoSEQ multiplex PCR. The table shows under 150,000 clones, with 80% to 90% occurring only once. Sequencing was carried out using peripheral blood. The receptors come from an older woman with active COVID-19.

This chain links TRBV6-5 with TRBJ2-5; TRBD1 might be the D (5 bases). CDR3 length: 15 amino acids. Germline V lookup: CDR1 MNHEY, CDR2 SVGAGI. Trimming removed 1 base at V and 3 bases at J, with 12 bases between. The CDR3 sequence is CASSYFLAGKETQYF. The CDR3, as DNA: TGTGCCAGCAGTTACTTTTTGGCAGGGAAAGAGACCCAGTACTTC.

The CDR3 is CASSLTSGNDEQFF. The CDR3 DNA sequence: TGTGCCAGTAGTCTCACTAGCGGGAACGATGAGCAGTTCTTC. The rearrangement links TRBV19 to TRBJ2-1; 10 nucleotides line up with TRBD2. CDR3 length: 14 amino acids. J gave up 8 bases and V 5 bases, and 6 bases lay outside the gene matches. Germline CDR1 and CDR2: LNHDA and SQIVND (reference sequence).

This rearrangement joins TRBV18 to TRBJ2-7, with D hard to call. V gave up 4 bases and J gave up 0 bases, with 4 bases separating them. The CDR3 length is 12 residues. Germline V gene lookup returns CDR1 KGHSH and CDR2 LQKENI. CDR3 loop: CASSLGSYEQYF. The CDR3 coding sequence is TGTGCCAGCTCACTCGGCTCCTACGAGCAGTACTTC.

The genes are TRBV5-4 and TRBJ1-1, with 12 positions matching TRBD1. This CDR3 spans 14 amino acids. Germline loops: CDR1 SGHNT, CDR2 YYREEE (reference sequence). J gave up 12 bases and V 0 bases, and 6 bases lay outside the gene matches. CDR3 residues: CASSLGGQGANPFF. CDR3 coding DNA: TGTGCCAGCAGCTTGGGGGGACAGGGGGCGAACCCTTTCTTT.

The rearrangement links TRBV27 to TRBJ2-1, with TRBD2 matching 15 bases. With 8 bases clipped from V and 7 bases from J, the junction kept 6 bases outside the gene matches. The CDR3 is made up of 15 amino acids. Germline V gives CDR1 MNHEY, CDR2 SMNVEV (reference sequence). This CDR3 reads CASRSGTSGRNEQFF. Written as DNA, the CDR3 is TGTGCCAGCCGTAGCGGGACTAGCGGGAGGAATGAGCAGTTCTTC.

This rearrangement joins TRBV5-6 to TRBJ2-7; 8 bases are shared with TRBD1. V dropped 2 bases and J dropped 7; count of bases not matched to a gene: 5. This CDR3 is 13 amino acids long. In germline, CDR1 is SGHDT, CDR2 YYEEEE. For the CDR3, the DNA is TGTGCCAGCAGCTTCCGGGACAGGCTTGAGCAGTACTTC. It specifies CASSFRDRLEQYF.

The chain has TRBV11-2 and TRBJ2-3; D possibly corresponds to TRBD2 (8 bases). Germline CDR1 reads SGHAT; CDR2 reads FQNNGV. Trimming cost V 0 bases and J 5 bases, with 27 bases left between them. CDR3 size: 20 residues. CDR3 sequence (DNA): TGTGCCAGCAGCTTAGATCCGACAGGGAGGAGCGGGAGACGAGAAGATACGCAGTATTTT. Protein product: CASSLDPTGRSGRREDTQYF.

The chain uses TRBV29-1 and TRBJ2-3, with a possible D match to TRBD2 (5 bases). Per germline, CDR1 SQVTM and CDR2 ANQGSEA. The CDR3 covers 15 residues. Trimming pared 6 bases from V and 0 bases from J, leaving 16 bases between. In DNA form, the CDR3 reads TGCAGCGTCCCGAGGTACAGAGGGAGCACAGATACGCAGTATTTT. Protein: CSVPRYRGSTDTQYF.

CDR3 in DNA: TGTGCCAGCAGCCCCGGGACTAGCGGGAGCGCCCTCACCGGGGAGCTGTTTTTT. It yields the protein CASSPGTSGSALTGELFF. J is TRBJ2-2 and V is TRBV5-5; 14 bases align to TRBD2. The CDR3 runs to 18 residues. Germline V gene sequence: CDR1 SGHKS, CDR2 YYEKEE (reference sequence). The V and J ends lost 4 bases and 4 bases, in that order; junction bases with no gene match: 9.

The rearrangement links TRBV10-3 to TRBJ2-1, with a tentative D call TRBD1 (6 bases). The V gene's germline CDR1 is ENHRY and CDR2 SYGVKD. This CDR3 is built from 16 residues. V was trimmed by 0 bases and J by 5 bases, leaving 14 bases between them. This CDR3 is CAISESKTGIHNEQFF. The CDR3, as DNA: TGTGCCATCAGTGAGTCGAAAACAGGGATCCACAATGAGCAGTTCTTC.

V is TRBV14 and J is TRBJ1-1; D not certain. Germline CDR1 is SGHDN and CDR2 is FVKESK. The CDR3 covers 13 residues. V was cut by 5 bases and J by 3 bases, with 10 bases left in between. The DNA of the CDR3 is TGTGCCAGCAGCATCGGGGTGTACACTGAAGCTTTCTTT. It encodes CASSIGVYTEAFF. Full variable domain (outside the CDR3, taken from reference TRBV14 and TRBJ1-1): EAGVTQFPSHSVIEKGQTVTLRCDPISGHDNLYWYRRVMGKEIKFLLHFVKESKQDESGMPNNRFLAERTGGTYSTLKVQPAELEDSGVYFCASSIGVYTEAFFGQGTRLTVV.

V usage is TRBV12-3 or TRBV12-4 and J usage is TRBJ2-7, with D unclear. The V end was cut by 4 bases, the J end by 2 bases, with 3 bases between. This CDR3 is built from 11 residues. This chain's CDR3 is CASSSPYEQYF. The CDR3, as DNA: TGTGCCAGCAGTTCTCCCTACGAGCAGTACTTC.

This chain uses TRBV28 with TRBJ2-1, with 9 bases matching TRBD2. This CDR3 has 15 amino acids. From germline, CDR1 is MDHEN and CDR2 SYDVKM. Losses at the gene ends were 4 bases for V and 8 bases for J; bases not matched to a gene: 9. The chain's CDR3 is CASSSFLAGTHEQFF. The CDR3, as DNA: TGTGCCAGCAGTTCGTTCCTAGCGGGAACCCATGAGCAGTTCTTC.

V is TRBV10-1 and J is TRBJ2-3; tentatively, D is TRBD2 (7 bases). V lost 6 bases to trimming and J lost 4 bases, with 20 bases between them. Germline CDR1 reads WNHNN; CDR2 reads SYGVQD (reference sequence). There are 16 residues in the CDR3. The CDR3, as DNA: TGCGCCAGCAGGGGAGGGGGGACATCCGGGGCAGATACGCAGTATTTT. Residues: CASRGGGTSGADTQYF.

The chain has TRBV4-1 and TRBJ2-1; D might be TRBD2 (6 bases). This CDR3 contains 15 residues. V gave up 0 bases and J gave up 2 bases, with 8 bases separating them. The germline V gene encodes CDR1 MGHRA and CDR2 YSYEKL. CDR3 nucleotides: TGCGCCAGCAGCCAAGACGGGACTGCCTACAATGAGCAGTTCTTC. This encodes CASSQDGTAYNEQFF.

The chain uses TRBV15 and TRBJ1-1; a possible D gene is TRBD1 (5 bases). The germline V gene has CDR1 LNHNV and CDR2 YYDKDF (reference sequence). V gave up 5 bases and J gave up 1 base, with 8 bases separating them. The CDR3 is made up of 13 amino acids. The CDR3 region is CATSYGQNTEAFF. The CDR3 DNA sequence: TGTGCCACCAGCTATGGACAGAACACTGAAGCTTTCTTT.

This chain joins TRBV15 and TRBJ2-1; 8 nucleotides match TRBD2. V trimming: 1 base; J trimming: 15 bases; junction bases outside the gene matches: 8. CDR3 length: 13 residues. Germline assignment: CDR1 LNHNV and CDR2 YYDKDF (reference sequence). CDR3 bases: TGTGCCACCAGCAGAGTACCGAGCGGGAGACCGTTCTTC. Amino acid sequence: CATSRVPSGRPFF.

The chain is built from TRBV4-3 and TRBJ2-1; 8 bases align to TRBD1. V was clipped by 5 bases and J by 3 bases; unmatched bases: 0. Germline V gene data show CDR1 as LGHNA and CDR2 as YSLEER. The length of the CDR3 is 13 residues. This CDR3 reads CASSGQGYNEQFF. CDR3 coding DNA: TGCGCCAGCAGCGGACAGGGCTACAATGAGCAGTTCTTC.

The chain carries TRBV4-2 and TRBJ2-5; tentative D call: TRBD2 (5 bases). Trimming pared 4 bases from V and 5 bases from J, leaving 17 bases between. Germline V gene data show CDR1 as LGHNA and CDR2 as YNFKEQ. This CDR3 has 15 amino acids. The CDR3 loop reads CASSPRRAGGETQYF. As DNA, the CDR3 is TGTGCCAGCAGCCCTCGGCGGGCAGGTGGGGAGACCCAGTACTTC.

V and J are TRBV28 and TRBJ2-7; no firm D call. The CDR3 runs 13 residues. CDR1 and CDR2 (germline): MDHEN, SYDVKM. Trimming pared 6 bases from V and 2 bases from J, leaving 11 bases between. The DNA of the CDR3 is TGTGCCAGCAGCGTGTTAGAGCCCTACGAGCAGTACTTC. Protein product: CASSVLEPYEQYF.